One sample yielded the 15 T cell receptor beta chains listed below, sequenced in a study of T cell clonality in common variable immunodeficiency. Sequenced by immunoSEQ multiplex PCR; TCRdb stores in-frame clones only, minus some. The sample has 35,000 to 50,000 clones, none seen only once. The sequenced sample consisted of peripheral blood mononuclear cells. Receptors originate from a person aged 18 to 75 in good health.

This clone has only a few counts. The DNA read from the CDR3 is TGTGCCAGCAGCCCAAGACAGGGATGGACTGAA. Amino acids: CASSPRQGWTE. The full CDR3 sequence reads CASSPRQGWTEAFF. V is TRBV13 and J is TRBJ1-1, with 7 bases identical to TRBD1. With the read ending 3 residues before the CDR3 end, the germline J gene is used to fill in that end. The ends lost 5 bases at V and 5 bases at J; junction bases unmatched: 8. The CDR3 runs 14 residues. CDR1 PRHDT and CDR2 FYEKMQ come from the germline V gene (reference sequence).

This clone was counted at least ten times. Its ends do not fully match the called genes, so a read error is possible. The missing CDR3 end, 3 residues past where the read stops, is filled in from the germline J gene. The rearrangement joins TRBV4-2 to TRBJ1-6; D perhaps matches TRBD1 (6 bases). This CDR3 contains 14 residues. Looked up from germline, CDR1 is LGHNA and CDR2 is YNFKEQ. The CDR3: CASSQTGRASPLHF. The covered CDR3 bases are TGCGCCAGCAGCCAGACAGGCAGGGCCTCACCC.

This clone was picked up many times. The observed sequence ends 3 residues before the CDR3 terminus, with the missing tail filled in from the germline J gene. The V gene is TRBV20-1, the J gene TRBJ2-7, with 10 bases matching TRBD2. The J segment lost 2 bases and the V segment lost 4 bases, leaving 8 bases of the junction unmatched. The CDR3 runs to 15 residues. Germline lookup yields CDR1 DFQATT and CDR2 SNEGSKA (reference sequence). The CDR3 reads CSAKLPGTSAYEQYF. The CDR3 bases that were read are TGCAGTGCTAAGCTGCCCGGGACTAGCGCCTACGAG.

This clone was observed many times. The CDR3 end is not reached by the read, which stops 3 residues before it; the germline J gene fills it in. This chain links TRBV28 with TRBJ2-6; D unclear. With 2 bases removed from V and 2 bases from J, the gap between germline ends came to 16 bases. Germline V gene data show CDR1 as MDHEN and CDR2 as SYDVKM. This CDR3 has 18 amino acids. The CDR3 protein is CASSLGLGGRAGANVLTF. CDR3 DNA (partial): TGTGCCAGCAGTTTAGGTCTGGGTGGAAGGGCTGGGGCCAACGTC.

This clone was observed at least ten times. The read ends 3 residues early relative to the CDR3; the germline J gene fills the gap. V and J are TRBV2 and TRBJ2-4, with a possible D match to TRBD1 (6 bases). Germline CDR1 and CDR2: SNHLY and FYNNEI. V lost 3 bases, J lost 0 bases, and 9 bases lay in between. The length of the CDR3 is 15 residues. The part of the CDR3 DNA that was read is TGTGCCAGCAGTGAGGGCAGGGGAGCCAAAAACATT. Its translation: CASSEGRGAKNI. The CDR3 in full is CASSEGRGAKNIQYF.

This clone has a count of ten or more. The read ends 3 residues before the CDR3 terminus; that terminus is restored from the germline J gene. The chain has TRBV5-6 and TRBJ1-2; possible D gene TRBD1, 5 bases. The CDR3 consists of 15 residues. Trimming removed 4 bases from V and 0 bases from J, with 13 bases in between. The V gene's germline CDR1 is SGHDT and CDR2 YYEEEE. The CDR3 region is CASSPGGNTNYGYTF. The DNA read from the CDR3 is TGTGCCAGCAGCCCCGGGGGAAACACTAACTATGGC.

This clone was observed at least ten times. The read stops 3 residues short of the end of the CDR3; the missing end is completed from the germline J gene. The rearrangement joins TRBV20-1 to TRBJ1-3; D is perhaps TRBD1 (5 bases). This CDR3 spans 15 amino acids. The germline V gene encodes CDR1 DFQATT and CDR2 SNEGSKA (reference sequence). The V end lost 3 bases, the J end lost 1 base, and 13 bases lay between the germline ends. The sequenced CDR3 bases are TGCAGTGCTAGTAAGGGGTACTTGTCTGGAAACACC. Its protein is CSASKGYLSGNT. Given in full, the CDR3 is CSASKGYLSGNTIYF.

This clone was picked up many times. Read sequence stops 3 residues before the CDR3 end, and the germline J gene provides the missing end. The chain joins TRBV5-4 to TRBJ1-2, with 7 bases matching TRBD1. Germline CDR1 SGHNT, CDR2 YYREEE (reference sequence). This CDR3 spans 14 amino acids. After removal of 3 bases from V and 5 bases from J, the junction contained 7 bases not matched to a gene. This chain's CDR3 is CASSSTGREYGYTF. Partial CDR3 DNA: TGTGCCAGCAGCTCGACAGGGAGGGAATATGGC.

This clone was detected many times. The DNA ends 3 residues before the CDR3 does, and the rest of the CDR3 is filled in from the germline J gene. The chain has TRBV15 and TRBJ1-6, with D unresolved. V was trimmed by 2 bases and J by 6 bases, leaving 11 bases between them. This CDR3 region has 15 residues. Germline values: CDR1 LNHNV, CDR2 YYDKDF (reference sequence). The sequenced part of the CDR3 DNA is TGTGCCACCAGCAGACTCCAGAATGCTAATTCACCC. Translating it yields CATSRLQNANSP. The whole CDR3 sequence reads CATSRLQNANSPLHF. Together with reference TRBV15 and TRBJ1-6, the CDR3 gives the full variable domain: DAMVIQNPRYQVTQFGKPVTLSCSQTLNHNVMYWYQQKSSQAPKLLFHYYDKDFNNEADTPDNFQSRRPNTSFCFLDIRSPGLGDTAMYLCATSRLQNANSPLHFGNGTRLTVT.

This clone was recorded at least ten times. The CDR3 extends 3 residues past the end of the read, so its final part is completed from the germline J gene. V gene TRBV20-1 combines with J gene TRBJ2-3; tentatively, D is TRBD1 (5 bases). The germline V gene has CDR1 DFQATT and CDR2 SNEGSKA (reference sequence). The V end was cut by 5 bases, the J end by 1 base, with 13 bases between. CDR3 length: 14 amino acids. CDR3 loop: CSAPQVARTDTQYF. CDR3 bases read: TGCAGTGCTCCACAGGTAGCTCGCACAGATACG.

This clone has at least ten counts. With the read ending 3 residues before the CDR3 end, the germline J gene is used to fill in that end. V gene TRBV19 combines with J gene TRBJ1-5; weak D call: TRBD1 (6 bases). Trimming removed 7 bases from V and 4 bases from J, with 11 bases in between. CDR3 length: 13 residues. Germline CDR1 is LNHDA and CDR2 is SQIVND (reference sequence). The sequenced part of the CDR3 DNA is TGTGCCAGTATGTCACAGGGTAATCAGCCC. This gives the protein CASMSQGNQP. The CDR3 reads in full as CASMSQGNQPQHF.

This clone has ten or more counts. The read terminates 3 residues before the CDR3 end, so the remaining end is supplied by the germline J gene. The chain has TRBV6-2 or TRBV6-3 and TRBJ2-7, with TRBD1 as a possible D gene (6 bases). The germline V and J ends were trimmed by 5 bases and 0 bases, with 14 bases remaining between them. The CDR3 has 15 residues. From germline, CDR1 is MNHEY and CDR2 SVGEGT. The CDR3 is CASSPKQDSSYEQYF. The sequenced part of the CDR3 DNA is TGTGCCAGCAGTCCTAAGCAGGACAGCTCCTACGAG.

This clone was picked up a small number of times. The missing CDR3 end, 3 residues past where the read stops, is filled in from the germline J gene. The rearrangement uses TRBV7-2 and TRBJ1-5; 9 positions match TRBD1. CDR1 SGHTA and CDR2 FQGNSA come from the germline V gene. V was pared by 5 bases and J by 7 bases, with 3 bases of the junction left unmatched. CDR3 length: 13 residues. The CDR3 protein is CASSKDRGQPQHF. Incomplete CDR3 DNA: TGTGCCAGCAGCAAAGACAGGGGGCAGCCC.

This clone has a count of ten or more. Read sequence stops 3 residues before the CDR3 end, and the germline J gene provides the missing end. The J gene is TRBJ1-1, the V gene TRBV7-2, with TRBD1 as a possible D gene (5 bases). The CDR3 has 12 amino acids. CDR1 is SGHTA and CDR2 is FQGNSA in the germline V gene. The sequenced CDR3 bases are TGTGCCAGCAGCTTAGTAGGGGTGACA. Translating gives CASSLVGVT. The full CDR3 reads CASSLVGVTAFF.

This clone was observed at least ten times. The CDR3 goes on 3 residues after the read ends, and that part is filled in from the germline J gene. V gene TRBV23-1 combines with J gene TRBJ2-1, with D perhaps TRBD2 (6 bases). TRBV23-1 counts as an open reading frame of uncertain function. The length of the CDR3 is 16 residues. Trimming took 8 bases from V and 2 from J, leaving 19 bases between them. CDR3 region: CASPPGLASPYNEQFF. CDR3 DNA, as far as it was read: TGCGCCAGCCCTCCCGGCCTAGCGTCCCCCTACAATGAG.